This T cell receptor (beta chain) comes out of a study of vaccination effects on CD4 cells after COVID-19. Study-wide findings and caveats: Marked clonal contraction of infection- and vaccine-induced clones was seen late after vaccination.

In regard to this clone: Its antigen is not identified.

After expansion with viral peptide pools in the ViraFEST assay, antigen-specific CD4+ T cells were sequenced. Subsequent to roughly 9 days of culture, CD4+ T cells were isolated. Having tested negative for nucleocapsid antibodies, the vaccine recipients showed no prior SARS-CoV-2 infection. The culture medium for two million PBMC per well included about 10 IU/ml IL-2 and about 10 ug/ml peptides. Replacing half the medium with IL-2 medium was done on days 3 and 7. Using immunoSEQ multiplex PCR, the repertoire was profiled, and TCRdb retains in-frame clones only, with some absent. The profile shows about 24,000 clones, 65% to 80% of them singletons. The CDR3 covers 16 residues. Per germline, CDR1 SGHVS and CDR2 FQNEAQ. The V end was cut by 5 bases, the J end by 7 bases, with 21 bases between.

The origin of this receptor is a human donor who received a COVID-19 vaccine. The chain is built from TRBV7-8 and TRBJ1-5; D is undetermined. Sample: CD4+ T cells from PBMCs cultured with HCoV-NL63 spike peptides, taken before COVID-19 vaccination. For the CDR3, the DNA is TGTGCCAGCAGCCTAACACCGGCGGCAATAAGACAGCCCCAGCATTTT. Residues: CASSLTPAAIRQPQHF. The variable domain in full, completed from reference TRBV7-8 and TRBJ1-5, reads GAGVSQSPRYKVAKRGQDVALRCDPISGHVSLFWYQQALGQGPEFLTYFQNEAQLDKSGLPSDRFFAERPEGSVSTLKIQRTQQEDSAVYLCASSLTPAAIRQPQHFGDGTRLSIL.